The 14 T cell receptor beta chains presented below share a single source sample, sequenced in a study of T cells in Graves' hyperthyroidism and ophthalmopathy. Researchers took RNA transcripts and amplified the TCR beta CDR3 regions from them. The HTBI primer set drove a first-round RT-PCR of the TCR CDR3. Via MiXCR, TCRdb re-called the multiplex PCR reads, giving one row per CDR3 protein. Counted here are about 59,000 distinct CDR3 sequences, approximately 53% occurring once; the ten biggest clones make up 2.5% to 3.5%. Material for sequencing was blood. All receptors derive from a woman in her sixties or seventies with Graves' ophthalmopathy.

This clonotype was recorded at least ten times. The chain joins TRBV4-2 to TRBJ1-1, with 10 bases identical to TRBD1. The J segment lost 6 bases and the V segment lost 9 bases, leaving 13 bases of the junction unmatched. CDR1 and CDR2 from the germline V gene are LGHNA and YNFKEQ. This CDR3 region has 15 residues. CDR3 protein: CASEGFDRGLPEAFF. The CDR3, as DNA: TGTGCCAGTGAGGGATTCGACAGGGGGCTGCCTGAAGCTTTCTTT.

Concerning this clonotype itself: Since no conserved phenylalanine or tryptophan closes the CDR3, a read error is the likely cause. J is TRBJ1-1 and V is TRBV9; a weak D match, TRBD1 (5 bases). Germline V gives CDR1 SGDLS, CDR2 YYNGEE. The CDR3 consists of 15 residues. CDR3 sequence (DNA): TGTGCCAGCAGCGTAGTGGCCAGGGCGGACACTGAGGCTTTCTCT. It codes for CASSVVARADTEAFS.

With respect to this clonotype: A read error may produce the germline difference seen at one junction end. CDR3 sequence: CASGTFNERFF. In DNA form, the CDR3 reads TGTGCCAGCGGCACCTTCAATGAGCGGTTCTTC. The chain combines TRBV14 with TRBJ2-1; no clear D. The CDR3 has 11 residues. Germline V gene lookup returns CDR1 SGHDN and CDR2 FVKESK.

CDR3 residues: CSSAGGRYEQYF. The CDR3 DNA reads as TGCAGCTCAGCAGGGGGCAGGTACGAGCAGTACTTC. This chain links TRBV29-1 with TRBJ2-7; TRBD1 matches 8 bases. V lost 8 bases to trimming and J lost 4 bases; unmatched junction nucleotides: 7. CDR1 SQVTM and CDR2 ANQGSEA come from the germline V gene. The CDR3 runs to 12 residues.

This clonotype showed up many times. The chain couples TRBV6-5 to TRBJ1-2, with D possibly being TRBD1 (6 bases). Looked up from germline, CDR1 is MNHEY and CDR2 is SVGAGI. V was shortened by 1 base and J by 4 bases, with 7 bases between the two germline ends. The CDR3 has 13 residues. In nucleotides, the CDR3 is TGTGCCAGCAGTTACTTGACAGGCTATGGCTACACCTTC. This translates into CASSYLTGYGYTF.

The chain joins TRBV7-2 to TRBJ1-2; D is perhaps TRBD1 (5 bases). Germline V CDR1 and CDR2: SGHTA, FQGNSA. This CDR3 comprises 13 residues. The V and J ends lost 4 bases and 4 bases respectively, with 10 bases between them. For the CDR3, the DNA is TGTGCCAGCAGCTCCCATGACAGCTATGGCTACACCTTC. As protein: CASSSHDSYGYTF.

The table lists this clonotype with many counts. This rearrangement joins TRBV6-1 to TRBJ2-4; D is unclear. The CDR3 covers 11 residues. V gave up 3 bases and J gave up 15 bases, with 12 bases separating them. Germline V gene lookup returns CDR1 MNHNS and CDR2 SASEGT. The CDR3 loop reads CASSDTQKGYF. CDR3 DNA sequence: TGTGCCAGCAGTGACACCCAGAAGGGGTACTTC.

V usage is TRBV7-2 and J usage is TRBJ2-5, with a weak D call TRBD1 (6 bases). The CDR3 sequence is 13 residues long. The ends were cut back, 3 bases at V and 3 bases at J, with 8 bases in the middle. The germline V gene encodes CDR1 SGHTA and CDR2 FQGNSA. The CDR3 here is CASSFRDKETQYF. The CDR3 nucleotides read TGTGCCAGCAGCTTTCGGGACAAAGAGACCCAGTACTTC.

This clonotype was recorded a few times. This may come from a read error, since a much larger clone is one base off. CDR3 amino acids: CASSPPSLRMDTQYF. As DNA, the CDR3 is TGTGCCAGCAGTCCTCCCTCACTACGGATGGATACGCAGTATTTT. V usage is TRBV6-2 or TRBV6-3 and J usage is TRBJ2-3; D uncertain. Per germline, CDR1 MNHEY and CDR2 SVGEGT. The CDR3 has 15 residues. The V gene lost 5 bases and the J gene lost 6 bases, with 18 bases spanning the gap.

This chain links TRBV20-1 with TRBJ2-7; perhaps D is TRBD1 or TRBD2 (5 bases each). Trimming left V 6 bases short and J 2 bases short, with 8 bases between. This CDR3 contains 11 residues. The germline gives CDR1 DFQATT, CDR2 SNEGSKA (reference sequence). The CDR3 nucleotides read TGCAGTGCCAGGGACGCCTACGAGCAGTACTTC. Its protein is CSARDAYEQYF.

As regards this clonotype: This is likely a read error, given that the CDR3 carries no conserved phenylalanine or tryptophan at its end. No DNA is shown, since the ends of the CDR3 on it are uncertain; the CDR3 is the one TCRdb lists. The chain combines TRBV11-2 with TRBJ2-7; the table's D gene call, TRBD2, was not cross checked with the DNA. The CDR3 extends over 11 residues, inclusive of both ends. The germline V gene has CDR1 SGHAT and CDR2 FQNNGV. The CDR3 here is CASSSSRGLAG.

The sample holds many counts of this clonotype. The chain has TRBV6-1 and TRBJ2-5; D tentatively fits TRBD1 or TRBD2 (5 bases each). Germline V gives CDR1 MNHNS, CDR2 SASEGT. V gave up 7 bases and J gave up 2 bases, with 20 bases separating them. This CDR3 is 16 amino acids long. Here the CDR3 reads CASKNVRGRGQETQYF. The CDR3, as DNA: TGTGCCAGCAAGAATGTAAGGGGACGGGGTCAAGAGACCCAGTACTTC.

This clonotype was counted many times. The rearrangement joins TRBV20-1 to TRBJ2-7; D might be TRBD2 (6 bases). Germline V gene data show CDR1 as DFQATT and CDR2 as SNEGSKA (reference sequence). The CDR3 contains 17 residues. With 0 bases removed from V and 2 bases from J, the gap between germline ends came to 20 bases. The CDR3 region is CSARDLLSGGEPYEQYF. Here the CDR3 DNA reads TGCAGTGCTAGAGATCTGCTGAGTGGCGGGGAACCCTACGAGCAGTACTTC.

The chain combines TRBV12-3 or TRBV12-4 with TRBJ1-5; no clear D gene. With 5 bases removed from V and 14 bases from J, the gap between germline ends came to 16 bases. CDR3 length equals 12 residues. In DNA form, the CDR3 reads TGTGCCAGCAGTGCTCGGGCTAGCGTAGAGCATTTT. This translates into CASSARASVEHF.